This is a list of T cell receptor beta chains from one sample in a study of cytomegalovirus exposure and HLA in healthy donors. Profiled with immunoSEQ multiplex PCR; TCRdb holds only in-frame clones, not every one. The sample lists about 90,000 clones, around 85% seen once, with roughly 2.5% in the top ten. Material for sequencing was PBMCs. The receptors derive from a man between 25 and 39 years old in good health and CMV-seronegative. Both conserved end residues are part of each CDR3. Each record gives: D gene, J gene, V gene, clone size, CDR3 protein, CDR3 DNA. D genes are given only for firm matches. The size field is filled for only some rows; it gives once, few, many or a size class.

TRBD1 | TRBJ2-2 | TRBV27 | . | CASRRDRGAGELFF | TGTGCCAGCAGACGAGACAGGGGAGCGGGGGAGCTGTTTTTT
. | TRBJ1-1 | TRBV28 | once | CASSSGQLNTEAFF | TGTGCCAGCAGCTCAGGACAGCTGAACACTGAAGCTTTCTTT
. | TRBJ2-7 | TRBV9 | . | CASSVDTRAYEQYF | TGTGCCAGCAGCGTAGACACCCGGGCCTACGAGCAGTACTTC
. | TRBJ1-2 | TRBV5-1 | . | CASSLNGQGDYGYTF | TGCGCCAGCAGCTTGAACGGGCAGGGTGACTATGGCTACACCTTC
. | TRBJ2-7 | TRBV9 | . | CASSVAIGGSYEQYF | TGTGCCAGCAGCGTAGCTATTGGGGGGTCCTACGAGCAGTACTTC
TRBD1 | TRBJ1-1 | TRBV2 | . | CASSARPGQEAFF | TGTGCCAGCAGTGCGAGACCGGGACAGGAAGCTTTCTTT
. | TRBJ1-5 | TRBV7-2 | once | CASSPGQSKTQPQHF | TGTGCCAGCAGCCCCGGACAGTCTAAGACTCAGCCCCAGCATTTT
TRBD2 | TRBJ2-3 | TRBV15 | few | CATSSELAGAPDTQYF | TGTGCCACCAGCAGCGAACTAGCGGGGGCCCCAGATACGCAGTATTTT
. | TRBJ2-4 | TRBV2 | . | CASIGALAKNIQYF | TGTGCCAGCATAGGAGCACTAGCCAAAAACATTCAGTACTTC
. | TRBJ2-3 | TRBV9 | . | CASTLSWGGHTDTQYF | TGTGCCAGCACCCTATCGTGGGGGGGCCACACAGATACGCAGTATTTT
TRBD2 | TRBJ2-1 | TRBV29-1 | . | CSGTGTSGFNEQFF | TGCAGCGGTACCGGGACTAGCGGCTTCAATGAGCAGTTCTTC
TRBD1 | TRBJ1-2 | TRBV5-1 | . | CASRNDGRQGRDGYTF | TGCGCCAGCAGAAATGATGGGAGACAGGGAAGGGATGGCTACACCTTC
. | TRBJ1-2 | TRBV29-1 | . | CSVQLEERGRDGYTF | TGCAGCGTTCAACTAGAAGAGAGAGGGAGGGATGGCTACACCTTC
. | TRBJ1-5 | TRBV12-5 | . | CASGFGGRNQPQHF | TGTGCTAGTGGTTTTGGGGGCAGAAATCAGCCCCAGCATTTT
. | TRBJ1-2 | TRBV29-1 | . | CSVVDRNYGYTF | TGCAGCGTTGTGGACAGAAACTATGGCTACACCTTC
TRBD1 | TRBJ1-5 | TRBV15 | . | CATSRNQGADQPQHF | TGTGCCACCAGCAGAAATCAGGGGGCGGACCAGCCCCAGCATTTT
. | TRBJ1-1 | TRBV6-5 | . | CASSTTRGRNTEAFF | TGTGCCAGCAGTACAACCAGGGGCCGGAACACTGAAGCTTTCTTT
TRBD2 | TRBJ2-7 | TRBV4-3 | . | CASSQDLGLAGGTYEQYF | TGCGCCAGCAGCCAAGACCTGGGACTAGCGGGGGGTACCTACGAGCAGTACTTC
TRBD1 | TRBJ1-5 | TRBV29-1 | . | CSVAGTGYEEPQHF | TGCAGCGTTGCGGGGACAGGGTATGAAGAACCCCAGCATTTT
TRBD1 | TRBJ1-2 | TRBV6-5 | . | CASSYTGTANYGYTF | TGTGCCAGCAGTTACACTGGGACAGCTAACTATGGCTACACCTTC
TRBD1 | TRBJ1-3 | TRBV7-2 | . | CASSPRTGLGNTIYF | TGTGCCAGCAGCCCCCGGACAGGGCTGGGAAACACCATATATTTT
. | TRBJ1-2 | TRBV28 | . | CASSPYERGYTF | TGTGCCAGCAGTCCTTATGAGCGGGGCTACACCTTC
TRBD1 | TRBJ2-5 | TRBV5-1 | . | CASSRGGQGALRETQYF | TGCGCCAGCAGCAGAGGGGGACAGGGGGCGCTTAGGGAGACCCAGTACTTC
. | TRBJ1-2 | TRBV7-9 | . | CASSLDAALEGYTF | TGTGCCAGCAGCTTAGACGCGGCCTTGGAAGGCTACACCTTC
. | TRBJ1-3 | TRBV30 | . | CAWSAGSSGNTIYF | TGTGCCTGGAGTGCAGGTAGCTCTGGAAACACCATATATTTT
TRBD2 | TRBJ2-1 | TRBV9 | . | CASNPTSGGTNEQFF | TGTGCCAGCAACCCCACTAGCGGGGGGACCAATGAGCAGTTCTTC
. | TRBJ2-3 | TRBV6-5 | . | CASRRDTNTDTQYF | TGTGCCAGCAGGAGGGACACGAACACAGATACGCAGTATTTT
TRBD1 | TRBJ2-5 | TRBV2 | once | CASSEMGQGPSNQETQYF | TGTGCCAGCAGTGAAATGGGACAGGGGCCGTCAAACCAAGAGACCCAGTACTTC
. | TRBJ1-5 | TRBV6-5 | . | CASSSQHSNQPQHF | TGTGCCAGCAGCTCTCAACATAGCAATCAGCCCCAGCATTTT
TRBD1 | TRBJ2-7 | TRBV13 | once | CASSLRQGASEQYF | TGTGCCAGCAGCTTAAGACAGGGGGCAAGCGAGCAGTACTTC
. | TRBJ2-7 | TRBV25-1 | . | CASSEFGVYEQYF | TGTGCCAGCAGTGAATTCGGAGTATACGAGCAGTACTTC
TRBD1 | TRBJ2-7 | TRBV5-8 | . | CASSNNRGPYEQYF | TGTGCCAGCAGCAACAACAGGGGGCCTTACGAGCAGTACTTC
. | TRBJ2-1 | TRBV19 | . | CASSTRVRRNEQFF | TGTGCCAGTAGTACCCGGGTCAGAAGAAATGAGCAGTTCTTC
TRBD1 | TRBJ1-6 | TRBV27 | . | CASRGGAGWGSPLHF | TGTGCCAGCAGAGGGGGCGCGGGGTGGGGTTCACCCCTCCACTTT
. | TRBJ1-6 | TRBV5-5 | . | CASSFGGHYNSPLHF | TGTGCCAGCAGCTTTGGGGGCCACTATAATTCACCCCTCCACTTT
. | TRBJ1-3 | TRBV7-9 | . | CASSFGESGNTIYF | TGTGCCAGCAGCTTCGGAGAATCTGGAAACACCATATATTTT
TRBD1 | TRBJ1-2 | TRBV7-2 | once | CASEGGSNYGYTF | TGTGCCAGCGAAGGGGGCTCCAACTATGGCTACACCTTC
. | TRBJ2-1 | TRBV7-8 | . | CASSLRGPRDPNEQFF | TGTGCCAGCAGCTTGCGGGGACCCAGGGACCCGAATGAGCAGTTCTTC
TRBD1 | TRBJ2-7 | TRBV2 | . | CASSSRTGVYEQYF | TGTGCCAGCAGTTCAAGGACAGGGGTCTACGAGCAGTACTTC